Each of the 9 T cell receptor beta chains below was sequenced from the same sample in a study of T cell responses to AZD1222 COVID-19 vaccine. Only in-frame clones appear in the TCRdb table, and some are missing; sequencing was by immunoSEQ multiplex PCR. In the table there are more than 150,000 clones, 90% to 95% of which are singletons. Sample: peripheral blood, taken 28 days after the second AZD1222 dose. These receptors all stem from an adult who received the AZD1222 COVID-19 vaccine.

The chain recombines TRBV28 with TRBJ1-2; D is ambiguous. Trimming left V 2 bases short and J 7 bases short, with 8 bases between. The CDR3 is made up of 12 amino acids. The germline V gene encodes CDR1 MDHEN and CDR2 SYDVKM. CDR3 DNA sequence: TGTGCCAGCAGTTTAGTAGGTCCTGGCTACACCTTC. The encoded protein is CASSLVGPGYTF.

This clone was observed once. The chain links TRBV10-2 to TRBJ1-2; D is unresolved. Trimming cost V 2 bases and J 4 bases, with 8 bases left between them. This CDR3 contains 13 residues. In germline, CDR1 is WSHSY, CDR2 SAAADI. The CDR3 reads CASSENSGYGYTF. The CDR3 coding sequence is TGCGCCAGCAGTGAGAACAGTGGCTATGGCTACACCTTC.

The chain is built from TRBV18 and TRBJ2-1; perhaps TRBD2 as D (6 bases). CDR3 size: 16 residues. With 2 bases removed from V and 1 base from J, the gap between germline ends came to 12 bases. CDR1 is KGHSH, CDR2 LQKENI, per germline. CDR3 nucleotides: TGTGCCAGCTCACCATGGGGGGAGGTTTCCTACAATGAGCAGTTCTTC. Residues: CASSPWGEVSYNEQFF.

The V call is TRBV7-2, the J call TRBJ1-6; 7 bases map to TRBD1. The CDR3 runs to 16 residues. Germline trimming cut 4 bases from V and 8 bases from J; bases unmatched to any gene: 11. Germline assignment: CDR1 SGHTA and CDR2 FQGNSA. This chain's CDR3 is CASSSTLTGPHSPLHF. CDR3 DNA sequence: TGTGCCAGCAGCTCCACCCTGACAGGGCCACATTCACCCCTCCACTTT.

The rearrangement links TRBV18 to TRBJ2-1; tentatively, D is TRBD2 (5 bases). This CDR3 is 13 amino acids long. Trimming pared 5 bases from V and 6 bases from J, leaving 11 bases between. CDR1 is KGHSH and CDR2 is LQKENI in the germline V gene. The CDR3 DNA follows: TGTGCCAGCTCATCGGGATACCTCAATGAGCAGTTCTTC. This translates into CASSSGYLNEQFF.

The gene calls are TRBV4-2 and TRBJ2-1; D uncertain. The CDR3 runs to 13 residues. Germline V gives CDR1 LGHNA, CDR2 YNFKEQ. The V gene lost 1 base and the J gene lost 5 bases, with 6 bases spanning the gap. The CDR3 here is CASSQVDNNEQFF. The CDR3 nucleotides read TGTGCCAGCAGCCAAGTCGACAACAATGAGCAGTTCTTC.

The chain recombines TRBV7-9 with TRBJ2-2; D is uncertain. The CDR3 spans 13 residues. Germline V CDR1 and CDR2: SEHNR, FQNEAQ (reference sequence). Trimming stripped 4 bases from V and 2 bases from J, with 5 bases between. CDR3 loop: CASSSRNTGELFF. As DNA, the CDR3 is TGTGCCAGCAGCTCACGCAACACCGGGGAGCTGTTTTTT.

The chain is built from TRBV7-9 and TRBJ1-1; D perhaps matches TRBD1 (5 bases). Per germline, CDR1 SEHNR and CDR2 FQNEAQ (reference sequence). The CDR3 sequence is 15 residues long. V was clipped by 5 bases and J by 5 bases, with 18 bases between them. DNA of the CDR3: TGTGCCAGCAGCCCGGACATCGGTCTGGTTACTGAAGCTTTCTTT. Its protein product is CASSPDIGLVTEAFF.

The chain is built from TRBV30 and TRBJ1-5; D gene ambiguous. Germline V gene sequence: CDR1 GTSNPN, CDR2 SVGIG (reference sequence). V shed 2 bases and J shed 7 bases, with 12 bases lying between them. The CDR3 sequence is 13 residues long. The CDR3 reads CAWSIGHGQPQHF. The CDR3 DNA reads TGTGCCTGGAGTATAGGTCACGGACAGCCCCAGCATTTT.